The rows below give T cell receptor beta chains drawn from one sample of a study of blood T cell repertoires in COVID-19. Generated by immunoSEQ multiplex PCR, the TCRdb table keeps only in-frame clones and is missing some. Of around 140,000 clones listed, under 90% are singletons. Specimen: peripheral blood. The receptor source for this set is a man aged 70-80 years who had recovered from COVID-19. CDR3s include the opening cysteine and the closing phenylalanine or tryptophan. D genes are given only for firm matches. Clone size is shown for a subset of rows, as once, few, many or a class of expanded clone.

clone size	V gene	J gene	D gene	CDR3 protein	CDR3 DNA
-	TRBV6-2/TRBV6-3	TRBJ1-5	TRBD1	CASSYTGGLAQPQHF	TGTGCCAGCAGTTATACAGGGGGACTAGCGCAGCCCCAGCATTTT
few	TRBV30	TRBJ1-5	-	CAWSPSRYSNQPQHF	TGTGCCTGGAGTCCTTCCCGGTATAGCAATCAGCCCCAGCATTTT
few	TRBV7-2	TRBJ1-5	-	CASSLGATGNQPQHF	TGTGCCAGCAGCTTAGGGGCAACCGGCAATCAGCCCCAGCATTTT
-	TRBV6-5	TRBJ2-3	-	CASSKSRSTDTQYF	TGTGCCAGCAGCAAAAGCAGGAGCACAGATACGCAGTATTTT
-	TRBV6-2/TRBV6-3	TRBJ2-1	TRBD2	CASSYSVIAGDNEQFF	TGTGCCAGCAGTTACTCTGTGATAGCGGGAGACAATGAGCAGTTCTTC
-	TRBV4-1	TRBJ1-2	-	CASSPRPGDAYGYTF	TGCGCCAGCAGCCCCCGGCCGGGGGACGCCTATGGCTACACCTTC
few	TRBV12-5	TRBJ2-7	TRBD2	CASGLGLAVGEEQYF	TGTGCTAGTGGTTTGGGACTAGCGGTAGGTGAGGAGCAGTACTTC
-	TRBV5-5	TRBJ2-7	-	CASSLAGTRTYEQYF	TGTGCCAGCAGCTTGGCCGGGACTCGCACCTACGAGCAGTACTTC
-	TRBV5-4	TRBJ2-7	TRBD1	CASSSGTGTPYEQYF	TGTGCCAGCAGCTCCGGGACAGGGACCCCCTACGAGCAGTACTTC
-	TRBV5-1	TRBJ2-3	TRBD2	CASSPAMGLAGTDTQYF	TGCGCCAGCAGCCCAGCTATGGGACTAGCGGGCACAGATACGCAGTATTTT
-	TRBV27	TRBJ2-5	TRBD2	CASRRAGGRQETQYF	TGTGCCAGCAGAAGAGCGGGAGGGCGGCAAGAGACCCAGTACTTC
few	TRBV6-1	TRBJ2-5	-	CASSEDFWAQTQYF	TGTGCCAGCAGTGAAGATTTTTGGGCGCAGACCCAGTACTTC
-	TRBV19	TRBJ1-1	-	CASSIRESGTEAFF	TGTGCCAGTAGTATACGGGAGTCTGGCACTGAAGCTTTCTTT
few	TRBV19	TRBJ2-2	TRBD2	CASATSGNTGELFF	TGTGCCAGTGCGACTAGCGGCAACACCGGGGAGCTGTTTTTT
few	TRBV6-6	TRBJ1-2	-	CASSYSQGGGGYGYTF	TGTGCCAGCAGTTACTCGCAAGGGGGAGGGGGGTATGGCTACACCTTC
few	TRBV10-2	TRBJ1-6	-	CASRNQIGGGAGSPLHF	TGCGCCAGCAGGAACCAGATTGGGGGAGGGGCTGGCTCACCCCTCCACTTT
-	TRBV9	TRBJ2-7	-	CASSGGSDSYEQYF	TGTGCCAGCAGCGGGGGTAGCGACTCCTACGAGCAGTACTTC
-	TRBV7-9	TRBJ2-7	TRBD1	CASSSRDRSYEQYF	TGTGCCAGCAGCTCCCGGGACAGATCCTACGAGCAGTACTTC
-	TRBV4-2	TRBJ2-7	TRBD2	CASSQEVAGYYEQYF	TGTGCCAGCAGCCAAGAAGTAGCGGGCTACTACGAGCAGTACTTC
-	TRBV19	TRBJ2-1	TRBD2	CASSRESGNRDNEQFF	TGTGCCAGTAGTAGGGAAAGCGGGAATCGGGACAATGAGCAGTTCTTC
few	TRBV4-3	TRBJ2-1	TRBD2	CASSQGVRGLAVKVHEQFF	TGCGCCAGCAGCCAAGGGGTGAGGGGACTAGCGGTCAAAGTCCATGAGCAGTTCTTC
-	TRBV14	TRBJ2-3	-	CASSQVRVTQYF	TGTGCCAGCAGCCAAGTGCGCGTTACGCAGTATTTT
many	TRBV7-8	TRBJ2-2	-	CASRSSEGGGAGELFF	TGTGCCAGCCGCTCCTCGGAGGGGGGAGGGGCCGGGGAGCTGTTTTTT
-	TRBV6-6	TRBJ2-4	-	CASSYFADIAKNIQYF	TGTGCCAGCAGTTACTTCGCGGACATAGCCAAAAACATTCAGTACTTC
-	TRBV27	TRBJ2-7	-	CASSPGQSSYEQYF	TGTGCCAGCAGTCCCGGACAGAGCTCCTACGAGCAGTACTTC
-	TRBV6-5	TRBJ2-2	-	CATKPPGKTGELFF	TGTGCCACCAAGCCCCCAGGGAAAACCGGGGAGCTGTTTTTT
-	TRBV10-3	TRBJ2-1	TRBD2	CAIRGLAGAGEQFF	TGTGCCATCCGCGGACTAGCGGGAGCGGGTGAGCAGTTCTTC
-	TRBV30	TRBJ2-1	TRBD2	CAWIGGLAGIGSNEQFF	TGTGCCTGGATCGGAGGACTAGCGGGAATAGGGTCGAATGAGCAGTTCTTC
-	TRBV30	TRBJ2-5	-	CAWSVRVVETQYF	TGTGCCTGGAGTGTACGGGTGGTGGAGACCCAGTACTTC
-	TRBV19	TRBJ1-1	-	CASSLGRGARNTEAFF	TGTGCCAGTAGCCTCGGGAGGGGGGCTCGGAACACTGAAGCTTTCTTT
-	TRBV14	TRBJ2-5	TRBD2	CASSPTSGSLETQYF	TGTGCCAGCAGCCCAACTAGCGGGAGTTTAGAGACCCAGTACTTC
-	TRBV4-3	TRBJ2-1	TRBD2	CASSPSAGLAGYHEQFF	TGCGCCAGCAGCCCCTCCGCCGGACTAGCTGGTTATCATGAGCAGTTCTTC
-	TRBV6-2/TRBV6-3	TRBJ2-1	TRBD2	CASSPSGRAIHEQFF	TGTGCCAGCAGTCCAAGCGGGAGGGCCATCCATGAGCAGTTCTTC
once	TRBV20-1	TRBJ2-5	-	CSASVAEETQYF	TGCAGTGCTAGTGTAGCGGAAGAGACCCAGTACTTC
-	TRBV12-5	TRBJ2-3	TRBD1	CASGGTGAWTDTQYF	TGTGCTAGTGGTGGGACAGGGGCTTGGACAGATACGCAGTATTTT
-	TRBV29-1	TRBJ2-3	TRBD1	CSVGTGVPDTQYF	TGCAGCGTAGGGACAGGCGTCCCAGATACGCAGTATTTT
-	TRBV6-1	TRBJ1-1	TRBD1	CASSERQGEATEAFF	TGTGCCAGCAGTGAGAGACAGGGGGAAGCCACTGAAGCTTTCTTT
-	TRBV11-2	TRBJ1-1	-	CASSLFGDTEAFF	TGTGCCAGCAGCTTATTCGGGGACACTGAAGCTTTCTTT
-	TRBV27	TRBJ2-6	TRBD1	CASRTGSGANVLTF	TGTGCCAGCAGGACAGGGTCAGGGGCCAACGTCCTGACTTTC
-	TRBV6-5	TRBJ1-1	TRBD1	CASSYGQGNTEAFF	TGTGCCAGCAGTTATGGACAGGGGAACACTGAAGCTTTCTTT
once	TRBV19	TRBJ2-1	TRBD2	CASSMQPLREGDEQFF	TGTGCCAGTAGTATGCAACCCTTGCGGGAGGGGGATGAGCAGTTCTTC
-	TRBV2	TRBJ2-3	-	CASSASSGADTQYF	TGTGCCAGCAGTGCTAGTTCTGGAGCAGATACGCAGTATTTT
-	TRBV5-4	TRBJ2-1	-	CASSLSGASYNEQFF	TGTGCCAGCAGCTTGTCGGGAGCGAGCTACAATGAGCAGTTCTTC
-	TRBV18	TRBJ2-7	-	CASSPGAGSSYEQYF	TGTGCCAGCTCACCAGGGGCCGGTAGCTCCTACGAGCAGTACTTC
-	TRBV19	TRBJ2-3	TRBD1	CASSIAIRDRGEITDTQYF	TGTGCCAGTAGTATAGCCATCCGGGACAGGGGAGAGATCACAGATACGCAGTATTTT
-	TRBV3-1/TRBV3-2	TRBJ1-5	-	CASSQVEGQPQHF	TGTGCCAGCAGCCAAGTGGAGGGACAGCCCCAGCATTTT
-	TRBV11-3	TRBJ2-2	-	CASSSRLTNTGELFF	TGTGCCAGCAGCTCCCGTCTAACGAACACCGGGGAGCTGTTTTTT
-	TRBV6-6	TRBJ2-7	TRBD1	CASSHGGQATLSYEQYF	TGTGCCAGCAGTCACGGAGGACAGGCAACCCTCAGCTACGAGCAGTACTTC
-	TRBV19	TRBJ2-3	TRBD2	CASAGNTDTQYF	TGTGCCTCAGCGGGGAACACAGATACGCAGTATTTT
-	TRBV29-1	TRBJ2-7	TRBD2	CSVVPLAGGPYEQYF	TGCAGCGTTGTCCCTTTAGCGGGAGGGCCCTACGAGCAGTACTTC
-	TRBV7-3	TRBJ2-3	TRBD1	CASSSTGGEDTQYF	TGTGCCAGCAGCTCGACAGGGGGCGAAGATACGCAGTATTTT
-	TRBV10-3	TRBJ2-7	TRBD1	CAISDWDRGIYEQYF	TGTGCCATCAGTGACTGGGACAGGGGGATATACGAGCAGTACTTC
-	TRBV7-9	TRBJ1-1	-	CASSPRKGWVAFF	TGTGCCAGCAGCCCTCGAAAGGGGTGGGTAGCTTTCTTT
-	TRBV24-1	TRBJ2-5	TRBD1	CATSAPLETGNQETQYF	TGTGCCACCAGTGCCCCGCTTGAGACAGGGAACCAAGAGACCCAGTACTTC
-	TRBV16	TRBJ1-2	-	CASSQSRTRYGYTF	TGTGCCAGCAGCCAATCTCGGACACGCTATGGCTACACCTTC
-	TRBV4-1	TRBJ1-2	-	CASSQASGDGYTF	TGCGCCAGCAGCCAAGCCTCAGGGGATGGCTACACCTTC
once	TRBV2	TRBJ1-6	-	CASSEARDFYNSPLHF	TGTGCCAGCAGTGAAGCGCGGGATTTTTATAATTCACCCCTCCACTTT
-	TRBV15	TRBJ2-5	TRBD2	CATSRTSPGLAGYQETQYF	TGTGCCACCAGCAGAACCTCCCCCGGACTAGCGGGGTACCAAGAGACCCAGTACTTC
-	TRBV15	TRBJ2-7	TRBD2	CATGTSESSYEQYF	TGTGCCACCGGGACTAGCGAGAGCTCCTACGAGCAGTACTTC
once	TRBV7-9	TRBJ2-7	-	CASSLKAEGFGYEQYF	TGTGCCAGCAGCTTAAAGGCAGAGGGTTTTGGGTACGAGCAGTACTTC